A single sample is the source of the 14 T cell receptor beta chains below, sequenced in a study of spatial heterogeneity in lung cancer. Notes on the study in general: Tumors with more nonsynonymous mutations had more expanded intratumoral alpha and beta TCRs.

Time point defined: sample taken at primary tumor resection. Which antigens these TCRs recognize remains unknown. TCRdb used MiXCR to reprocess the 5' RACE reads, holding one entry per CDR3 protein. The data show about 3,500 distinct CDR3 sequences, over 4.5% seen once. The starting material was lung tumor tissue, obtained at surgery. Receptors were obtained from a female donor with early-stage non-small cell lung cancer.

By share, this clonotype ranks as medium-sized (0.01 to 0.1%). Within a library made for alpha chains, this beta chain is off target, and its count is uninformative. This chain uses TRBV5-1 with TRBJ1-1; TRBD1 might be the D (5 bases). There are 16 residues in the CDR3. From germline, CDR1 is SGHRS and CDR2 YFSETQ. V was cut by 2 bases and J by 0 bases, with 14 bases left in between. CDR3 residues: CASSFKGEVMNTEAFF. In DNA, the CDR3 is TGCGCCAGCAGCTTTAAAGGGGAGGTCATGAACACTGAAGCTTTCTTT.

Relative to its sample, this clonotype is medium-sized. With the library built for alpha chains, this beta chain is off target and its frequency is not meaningful. The chain is built from TRBV6-1 and TRBJ2-7; 11 bases fit TRBD2. V trimming: 2 bases; J trimming: 2 bases; junction bases outside the gene matches: 2. The CDR3 is 15 amino acids. Germline V gene data show CDR1 as MNHNS and CDR2 as SASEGT. This CDR3 reads CASSELAGGTYEQYF. In nucleotides, the CDR3 is TGTGCCAGCAGTGAACTAGCGGGAGGAACCTACGAGCAGTACTTC.

Judged by abundance, this clonotype is medium-sized. This beta chain is an off-target read within a library intended for alpha chains, so its frequency means little. The chain carries TRBV7-3 and TRBJ1-1; D is unclear. Germline V CDR1 and CDR2: SGHTA, FQGTGA. V lost 4 bases and J lost 4, with 10 bases in between. The CDR3 covers 13 residues. This CDR3 is CASSSHSGTEAFF. The CDR3 DNA sequence: TGTGCCAGCAGCTCCCACTCGGGCACTGAAGCTTTCTTT.

This clonotype qualifies as medium-sized. This beta chain appears as a stray read in a library generated for alpha chains; its size is not informative. The J gene is TRBJ2-7, the V gene TRBV28; tentative D call: TRBD1 (6 bases). The CDR3 is made up of 13 amino acids. Per the germline V gene, CDR1 is MDHEN and CDR2 is SYDVKM. The germline V and J ends were trimmed by 5 bases and 2 bases, with 10 bases remaining between them. CDR3 sequence: CASSLRGTYEQYV. The CDR3 DNA reads TGTGCCAGCAGTCTCAGGGGAACCTACGAGCAGTACGTC.

By proportion, this clonotype is medium-sized (0.01 to 0.1%). This beta chain is a stray sequence in a library constructed for alpha chains; its clone size is not meaningful. This sequence joins TRBV6-5 and TRBJ2-1, with D perhaps matching TRBD1 or TRBD2 (6 bases each). Trimming removed 6 bases at V and 9 bases at J, with 21 bases between. Germline CDR1 is MNHEY and CDR2 is SVGAGI. CDR3 length: 15 residues. The CDR3 DNA is TGTGCCAGCAGCCCTCCCCGGGGGCTCATCAGTGAGCAGTTCTTC. It translates to CASSPPRGLISEQFF.

This clonotype is judged medium-sized. The size of this beta chain means little, since it is a stray read in a library made for alpha chains. The rearrangement joins TRBV6-1 to TRBJ2-5, with TRBD2 matching over 7 bases. Germline V gene lookup returns CDR1 MNHNS and CDR2 SASEGT. The CDR3 totals 14 residues. V shed 5 bases, J shed 4 bases, and the junction held 7 bases outside the gene matches. CDR3 DNA: TGTGCCAGCAGTTTTTGGGAGGGGAGAGAGACCCAGTACTTC. As protein: CASSFWEGRETQYF.

By frequency in the sample, this clonotype is medium-sized. The library was built for alpha chains, so this beta chain is an off-target read and its size means little. V usage is TRBV5-4 and J usage is TRBJ2-2; D is possibly TRBD2 (5 bases). V shed 0 bases and J shed 4 bases, with 7 bases lying between them. The germline V gene has CDR1 SGHNT and CDR2 YYREEE (reference sequence). The CDR3 sequence is 14 residues long. The CDR3 coding sequence is TGTGCCAGCAGCTTGGGACGGGGCACCGGGGAGCTGTTTTTT. This sequence encodes CASSLGRGTGELFF. Based on the CDR3 plus reference TRBV5-4 and TRBJ2-2, the full variable domain is ETGVTQSPTHLIKTRGQQVTLRCSSQSGHNTVSWYQQALGQGPQFIFQYYREEENGRGNFPPRFSGLQFPNYSSELNVNALELDDSALYLCASSLGRGTGELFFGEGSRLTVL.

This clonotype has just a few counts. This beta chain appears as a stray read in a library generated for alpha chains; its size is not informative. The chain is built from TRBV6-5 and TRBJ1-6, with a tentative D call TRBD1 (5 bases). The CDR3 is 15 residues long. Trimming shortened V by 6 bases and J by 4 bases, and 13 bases separated the two germline ends. Germline-derived CDR1 and CDR2 are MNHEY and SVGAGI. CDR3 in amino acids: CASRGEGPYNSPLHF. The CDR3 DNA is TGTGCCAGCAGGGGGGAGGGGCCTTATAATTCACCCCTCCACTTT.

This clonotype is medium-sized by share. Since the library was made to target alpha chains, this beta chain is a stray read and its abundance is not meaningful. The CDR3 DNA is TGCGCCAGCAGTCCGACCGAGAATAATTCACCCCTCCACTTT. The encoded protein is CASSPTENNSPLHF. The chain employs TRBV5-1 and TRBJ1-6, with unresolved D. The CDR3 contains 14 residues. Germline values: CDR1 SGHRS, CDR2 YFSETQ. Trimming removed 5 bases from V and 5 bases from J, with 11 bases in between. Supplemented by reference TRBV5-1 and TRBJ1-6, the full variable domain reads KAGVTQTPRYLIKTRGQQVTLSCSPISGHRSVSWYQQTPGQGLQFLFEYFSETQRNKGNFPGRFSGRQFSNSRSEMNVSTLELGDSALYLCASSPTENNSPLHFGNGTRLTVT.

This clonotype is labeled large. Because this beta chain is a stray read in a library intended to capture alpha chains, its abundance should not be given much weight. The V call is TRBV20-1, the J call TRBJ2-1; 7 bases agree with TRBD2. The V segment lost 2 bases and the J segment 0 bases; nucleotides outside the gene matches: 7. The CDR3 contains 16 residues. Per the germline V gene, CDR1 is DFQATT and CDR2 is SNEGSKA (reference sequence). The CDR3 DNA reads as TGCAGTGCTAGACCAATAGCGGGTAGCTCCTACAATGAGCAGTTCTTC. It translates to CSARPIAGSSYNEQFF.

Remarks on this clonotype: This beta chain came through as a stray read in a library set up for alpha chains, and its size says little. The rearrangement links TRBV18 to TRBJ2-1, with D uncertain. CDR1 KGHSH and CDR2 LQKENI come from the germline V gene. The V gene lost 3 bases and the J gene lost 7 bases, with 4 bases spanning the gap. This CDR3 comprises 11 residues. The CDR3, as DNA: TGTGCCAGCTCACCTGAAAATGAGCAGTTCTTC. Its translation is CASSPENEQFF.

This clonotype came up many times. The library was prepared for alpha chains; this beta chain is a stray read, so its frequency means little. The V and J genes are TRBV20-1 and TRBJ2-3; 10 bases match TRBD2. The CDR3 is made up of 16 amino acids. Trimming took 5 bases from V and 6 from J; bases not matched to a gene: 14. Germline CDR1 is DFQATT and CDR2 is SNEGSKA (reference sequence). The CDR3 sequence: CSAAQLLAGGRDTQYF. CDR3 bases: TGCAGTGCTGCGCAACTATTAGCGGGAGGTAGGGATACGCAGTATTTT.

This clonotype was seen many times. The library was prepared for alpha chains; this beta chain is a stray read, so its frequency means little. This sequence joins TRBV18 and TRBJ1-1; D gene ambiguous. CDR3 length equals 14 residues. V shed 3 bases and J shed 2 bases, with 10 bases lying between them. Germline-derived CDR1 and CDR2 are KGHSH and LQKENI. The chain's CDR3 is CASSPPTGNTEAFF. The CDR3 region has the DNA TGTGCCAGCTCACCGCCGACGGGCAACACTGAAGCTTTCTTT. Full variable domain (missing parts from reference TRBV18 and TRBJ1-1): NAGVMQNPRHLVRRRGQEARLRCSPMKGHSHVYWYRQLPEEGLKFMVYLQKENIIDESGMPKERFSAEFPKEGPSILRIQQVVRGDSAAYFCASSPPTGNTEAFFGQGTRLTVV.

By sample share, this clonotype is medium-sized. This beta chain represents an off-target read in a library built for alpha chains; its size is of limited meaning. The CDR3 reads CSARGGGREKLFF. In nucleotides, the CDR3 is TGCAGTGCTAGAGGGGGGGGCCGGGAAAAACTGTTTTTT. The genes are TRBV20-1 and TRBJ1-4; tentative D call: TRBD1 (6 bases). The CDR3 runs to 13 residues. V shed 1 base and J shed 8 bases, with 11 bases lying between them. The germline gives CDR1 DFQATT, CDR2 SNEGSKA (reference sequence).